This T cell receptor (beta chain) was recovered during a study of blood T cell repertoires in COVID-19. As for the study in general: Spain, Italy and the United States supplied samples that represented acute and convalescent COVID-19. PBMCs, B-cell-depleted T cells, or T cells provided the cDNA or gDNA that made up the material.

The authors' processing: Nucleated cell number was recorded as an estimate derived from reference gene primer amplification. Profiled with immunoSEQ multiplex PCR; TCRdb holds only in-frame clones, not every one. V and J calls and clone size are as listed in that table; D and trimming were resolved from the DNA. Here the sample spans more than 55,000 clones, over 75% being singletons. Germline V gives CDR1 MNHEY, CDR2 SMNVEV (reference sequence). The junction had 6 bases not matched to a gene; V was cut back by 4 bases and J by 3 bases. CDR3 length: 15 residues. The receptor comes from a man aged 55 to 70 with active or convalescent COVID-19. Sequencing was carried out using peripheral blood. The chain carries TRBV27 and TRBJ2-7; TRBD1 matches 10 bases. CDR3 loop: CASSSDRGRNYEQYF. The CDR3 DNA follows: TGTGCCAGCAGTTCGGACAGGGGGAGGAACTACGAGCAGTACTTC.